The 22 T cell receptor beta chains given below trace back to one sample, sequenced in a study of technical replicates of blood from several donors. This table comes from immunoSEQ multiplex PCR, and its TCRdb copy is limited to in-frame clones, with some not included. Counted here are tens of thousands of clones, just under 95% occurring once; the ten biggest clones make up 2.5% to 3.5%. Sequenced input: PBMCs. Receptor source: a human donor in good health. Some clones in this sample may be carry-over from other donors' samples.

J is TRBJ1-2 and V is TRBV30; 8 bases agree with TRBD1. CDR3 length: 14 residues. The V gene end was trimmed by 4 bases and the J gene end by 5 bases; junction bases not matched to a gene: 9. CDR1 GTSNPN and CDR2 SVGIG come from the germline V gene (reference sequence). DNA of the CDR3: TGTGCCTGGACGACTGGACAGGGATATTATGGCTACACCTTC. Its translation is CAWTTGQGYYGYTF. The whole variable domain, filled in from reference TRBV30 and TRBJ1-2, reads SQTIHQWPATLVQPVGSPLSLECTVEGTSNPNLYWYRQAAGRGLQLLFYSVGIGQISSEVPQNLSASRPQDRQFILSSKKLLLSDSGFYLCAWTTGQGYYGYTFGSGTRLTVV.

J is TRBJ2-5 and V is TRBV7-9; TRBD2 matches at 7 bases. Germline CDR1 is SEHNR and CDR2 is FQNEAQ (reference sequence). J gave up 2 bases and V 5 bases, and 8 bases lay outside the gene matches. The CDR3 sequence is 15 residues long. CDR3 bases: TGTGCCAGCAGCGCCGTAGCGGGCCTACAAGAGACCCAGTACTTC. Its translation: CASSAVAGLQETQYF.

The chain has TRBV9 and TRBJ2-5; 7 bases fit TRBD2. CDR1 is SGDLS and CDR2 is YYNGEE in the germline V gene. The CDR3 contains 16 residues. J gave up 0 bases and V 3 bases, and 8 bases lay outside the gene matches. CDR3 residues: CASSAFAGGNQETQYF. In DNA, the CDR3 is TGTGCCAGCAGCGCTTTCGCCGGGGGGAACCAAGAGACCCAGTACTTC. Together with reference TRBV9 and TRBJ2-5, the CDR3 gives the full variable domain: DSGVTQTPKHLITATGQRVTLRCSPRSGDLSVYWYQQSLDQGLQFLIQYYNGEERAKGNILERFSAQQFPDLHSELNLSSLELGDSALYFCASSAFAGGNQETQYFGPGTRLLVL.

The chain is built from TRBV9 and TRBJ1-1; TRBD1 aligns across 7 bases. With V trimmed by 0 bases and J by 1 base, 3 bases remained unmatched. CDR3 size: 15 residues. Per germline, CDR1 SGDLS and CDR2 YYNGEE. This CDR3 reads CASSVGGTANTEAFF. CDR3 DNA: TGTGCCAGCAGCGTAGGGGGGACAGCGAACACTGAAGCTTTCTTT.

This chain connects TRBV23-1 to TRBJ2-1; D not resolved. TRBV23-1 is an open reading frame whose function is uncertain. The CDR3 has 14 residues. V was clipped by 2 bases and J by 1 base, with 6 bases between them. CDR3 nucleotide sequence: TGCGCCAGCAGTCAAAGCAGGTCCTACAATGAGCAGTTCTTC. This sequence encodes CASSQSRSYNEQFF.

The chain carries TRBV18 and TRBJ2-7; no reliable D call. The CDR3 totals 12 residues. Trimming pared 2 bases from V and 4 bases from J, leaving 6 bases between. From germline, CDR1 is KGHSH and CDR2 LQKENI. The CDR3 region has the DNA TGTGCCAGCTCACCATTGAGATACGAGCAGTACTTC. Encoded protein: CASSPLRYEQYF.

V and J are TRBV2 and TRBJ1-2; unclear D gene. This CDR3 has 13 amino acids. V was pared by 7 bases and J by 8 bases, with 17 bases between. Germline loops: CDR1 SNHLY, CDR2 FYNNEI. As DNA, the CDR3 is TGTGCCAGCACCGGGATGGCCGGTGGGGGCTACACCTTC. Residues: CASTGMAGGGYTF.

This clone was counted a single time. This chain's CDR3 is CASSRDTSEIYEQYF. Written as DNA, the CDR3 is TGCGCCAGCAGCAGAGACACTAGCGAGATCTACGAGCAGTACTTC. The gene calls are TRBV5-1 and TRBJ2-7; TRBD2 aligns across 7 bases. Germline V gives CDR1 SGHRS, CDR2 YFSETQ. The V and J ends lost 4 bases and 3 bases, in that order; junction bases with no gene match: 10. The CDR3 is 15 residues long.

V gene TRBV19 combines with J gene TRBJ2-7; TRBD1 is a possible D gene (5 bases). Between the trimmed V and J ends, which lost 5 bases and 6 bases, there was a span of 17 bases. Germline-derived CDR1 and CDR2 are LNHDA and SQIVND (reference sequence). The CDR3 totals 14 residues. The DNA for the CDR3 is TGTGCCAGTAGTCTCACAAGGGGTTTCTCCGAGCAGTACTTC. Translation gives CASSLTRGFSEQYF.

This clone was seen a single time. The chain joins TRBV7-8 to TRBJ1-1; 8 bases fit TRBD1. V dropped 3 bases and J dropped 5; count of bases not matched to a gene: 2. The CDR3 runs 13 residues. Germline V gene lookup returns CDR1 SGHVS and CDR2 FQNEAQ. CDR3 nucleotide sequence: TGTGCCAGCAGCTTTAGACAGGGGACTGAAGCTTTCTTT. Its protein is CASSFRQGTEAFF.

This rearrangement joins TRBV15 to TRBJ1-1; D gene unclear. Deletions cut 3 bases from V and 9 bases from J, with 17 bases between. The CDR3 loop spans 14 amino acids. Germline V CDR1 and CDR2: LNHNV, YYDKDF (reference sequence). Here the CDR3 reads CATSSLQRRPQAFF. CDR3 in DNA: TGTGCCACCAGCAGCTTACAGCGGCGCCCCCAAGCTTTCTTT.

The chain combines TRBV7-2 with TRBJ2-2; a weak D match, TRBD2 (6 bases). The germline gives CDR1 SGHTA, CDR2 FQGNSA. The CDR3 loop spans 14 amino acids. Written as DNA, the CDR3 is TGTGCTATCGGACTATACTTGGGAACCGGGGAGCTGTTTTTT. Its translation is CAIGLYLGTGELFF. The complete variable domain, with remaining parts taken from reference TRBV7-2 and TRBJ2-2, reads GAGVSQSPSNKVTEKGKDVELRCDPISGHTALYWYRQSLGQGLEFLIYFQGNSAPDKSGLPSDRFSAERTGGSVSTLTIQRTQQEDSAVYLCAIGLYLGTGELFFGEGSRLTVL.

The chain couples TRBV7-3 to TRBJ2-3; TRBD2 agrees at 12 bases. Germline V gives CDR1 SGHTA, CDR2 FQGTGA. This CDR3 has 14 residues. Trimming at V came to 0 bases and at J to 15 bases, leaving 7 bases not matched to a gene. The CDR3 here is CASSLTTSGRKKYF. As DNA, the CDR3 is TGTGCCAGCAGCTTAACGACTAGCGGGAGAAAGAAATATTTT.

The chain combines TRBV9 with TRBJ1-3; unclear D gene. The CDR3 contains 15 residues. Germline V CDR1 and CDR2: SGDLS, YYNGEE. The V gene lost 2 bases and the J gene lost 4 bases, with 13 bases spanning the gap. The CDR3 loop reads CASSVFPLGGNTIYF. CDR3 bases: TGTGCCAGCAGCGTTTTTCCGCTAGGCGGAAACACCATATATTTT.

Of note for this clone: Other DNA sequences in the sample encode the same CDR3. V and J are TRBV4-1 and TRBJ1-2, with 8 bases lining up with TRBD1. The length of the CDR3 is 15 residues. CDR1 is MGHRA and CDR2 is YSYEKL in the germline V gene. V was clipped by 4 bases and J by 0 bases; unmatched bases: 4. The CDR3 loop reads CASSPGQGANYGYTF. The DNA of the CDR3 is TGCGCCAGCAGCCCTGGACAGGGAGCTAACTATGGCTACACCTTC.

V usage is TRBV5-1 and J usage is TRBJ2-3; D gene unclear. In germline, CDR1 is SGHRS, CDR2 YFSETQ. This CDR3 comprises 14 residues. Between the trimmed V and J ends, which lost 6 bases and 2 bases, there was a span of 13 bases. CDR3 sequence reads: CASTTSGVTDTQYF. Here the CDR3 DNA reads TGCGCCAGCACTACCTCTGGTGTCACAGATACGCAGTATTTT.

J is TRBJ1-2 and V is TRBV7-8; the match to TRBD1 covers 9 bases. V was pared by 0 bases and J by 8 bases, with 1 base of the junction left unmatched. Looked up from germline, CDR1 is SGHVS and CDR2 is FQNEAQ. The CDR3 has 13 amino acids. The CDR3 region is CASSLAGQGGYTF. The CDR3 DNA reads TGTGCCAGCAGCTTAGCGGGACAGGGAGGCTACACCTTC.

This chain joins TRBV4-3 and TRBJ1-2; D might be TRBD1 (6 bases). Germline V gene sequence: CDR1 LGHNA, CDR2 YSLEER. This CDR3 contains 15 residues. V shed 1 base and J shed 6 bases, with 15 bases lying between them. The CDR3 protein is CASSQGSWDTHGYTF. The CDR3 DNA reads as TGCGCCAGCAGCCAAGGTTCTTGGGACACCCATGGCTACACCTTC.

The chain links TRBV5-1 to TRBJ2-7; the match to TRBD1 covers 8 bases. Unmatched junction bases numbered 2, after V lost 5 bases and J lost 1 base. The CDR3 has 13 residues. Germline values: CDR1 SGHRS, CDR2 YFSETQ. The DNA of the CDR3 is TGCGCCAGCAGAAGGACAGGGTCCTACGAGCAGTACTTC. The encoded protein is CASRRTGSYEQYF.

The J gene is TRBJ2-7, the V gene TRBV7-9; the match to TRBD2 covers 7 bases. This CDR3 comprises 14 residues. Unmatched junction bases numbered 14, after V lost 8 bases and J lost 7 bases. Germline V lookup: CDR1 SEHNR, CDR2 FQNEAQ (reference sequence). The CDR3 coding sequence is TGTGCCAGCCGCGAAGCGGGAACGGCGGGAGAGCAGTACTTC. Translation gives CASREAGTAGEQYF.

The rearrangement uses TRBV18 and TRBJ2-3, with D possibly matching TRBD1 (5 bases). The CDR3 totals 15 residues. Germline V CDR1 and CDR2: KGHSH, LQKENI. Trimming removed 5 bases from V and 0 bases from J, with 12 bases in between. The CDR3 bases are TGTGCCAGCTCATCCTCGACAGCTAGCACAGATACGCAGTATTTT. This translates into CASSSSTASTDTQYF.

The V gene is TRBV7-9, the J gene TRBJ1-2, with 9 positions matching TRBD1. The CDR3 length is 14 residues. From germline, CDR1 is SEHNR and CDR2 FQNEAQ (reference sequence). With 6 bases clipped from V and 6 bases from J, the junction kept 8 bases outside the gene matches. The DNA for the CDR3 is TGTGCCAGCAGTGATAGGACAGGGGAAGATGGCTACACCTTC. It codes for CASSDRTGEDGYTF.